This T cell receptor (beta chain) derives from a study of radiation and T cells in renal cell carcinoma. Losses at the gene ends were 4 bases for V and 1 base for J; bases not matched to a gene: 6. The CDR3 consists of 16 residues. CDR1 and CDR2 (germline): PRHDT, FYEKMQ (reference sequence). General observations from the study: No pretreatment tumor biopsies were available for baseline clonotypes.

Data came from immunoSEQ multiplex PCR; TCRdb stores just in-frame clones and leaves some out. Here the sample spans roughly 170,000 clones, 88% being singletons. With respect to this clone: Antigen: not known.

Noted time point: blood 4 weeks post-SBRT, at nephrectomy. As for treatment: 15 Gy SBRT to primary tumor, nephrectomy 4 weeks later. The tumor was a clear cell renal cell carcinoma. This clonotype was sampled from a woman aged 45-65 years with renal cell carcinoma. The chain couples TRBV13 to TRBJ1-2, with TRBD1 identical over 10 bases. Sample: blood, taken from a patient whose treatment included radiotherapy and nephrectomy. The CDR3 reads CASSSGTGAFNYGYTF. CDR3 nucleotides: TGTGCCAGCAGCTCCGGGACAGGGGCTTTTAACTATGGCTACACCTTC.